This T cell receptor beta chain was retrieved from a study of patients and donors after allogeneic stem cell transplantation. TCRdb fed the RT-PCR reads into MiXCR, producing one record per CDR3 protein. The sample has about 24,000 distinct CDR3 sequences, around 28% seen once. As for this clonotype: One junction end disagrees with the germline gene, perhaps due to a read error.

CDR3 length: 20 amino acids. Germline V gives CDR1 LGHNA, CDR2 YSLEER. Source material: blood, either unsorted or a sorted T cell fraction (not recorded which). This chain links TRBV4-3 with TRBJ1-4; 8 bases match TRBD1. The clonotype comes from a human donor who was either an allogeneic HSCT recipient or a stem cell or donor lymphocyte infusion donor (not recorded which). It is not recorded whose cells these are; they may come from a transplant donor. The CDR3: CASSLKSLGQAPSTKEKLFF. The DNA for the CDR3 is TGCGCCAGCAGCCTAAAGAGTTTGGGACAGGCGCCCTCAACTAAAGAAAAACTGTTTTTT.